These 21 T cell receptor beta chains were all obtained from the same sample, sequenced in a study of blood T cell repertoires in COVID-19. Some clones are missing from TCRdb's copy, which holds only in-frame ones; the method was immunoSEQ multiplex PCR. The sample lists fewer than 150,000 clones; approximately 80% were seen once. Sequenced sample: peripheral blood. The receptors shown here come from a human donor in a cohort sampled during active COVID-19.

This rearrangement joins TRBV7-2 to TRBJ1-5; TRBD1 agrees at 11 bases. CDR3 length: 18 residues. V was clipped by 5 bases and J by 2 bases; unmatched bases: 11. Germline assignment: CDR1 SGHTA and CDR2 FQGNSA. CDR3 amino acids: CASSPLGTGGMGNQPQHF. DNA of the CDR3: TGTGCCAGCAGCCCCCTGGGGACAGGGGGTATGGGCAATCAGCCCCAGCATTTT.

The rearrangement uses TRBV5-4 and TRBJ1-2; 9 bases match TRBD1. The CDR3 consists of 14 residues. Looked up from germline, CDR1 is SGHNT and CDR2 is YYREEE (reference sequence). J lost 8 bases, V lost 1 base, and 6 bases had no gene match. The CDR3: CASSLRDRVGGYTF. The CDR3 DNA reads as TGTGCCAGCAGCTTGAGGGACAGGGTGGGGGGCTACACCTTC.

This chain uses TRBV2 with TRBJ1-2; perhaps TRBD1 as D (6 bases). The CDR3 loop spans 14 amino acids. Germline V gene lookup returns CDR1 SNHLY and CDR2 FYNNEI. V lost 3 bases and J lost 1, with 9 bases in between. The CDR3 DNA is TGTGCCAGCAGTGACAGGGGAAATAACTATGGCTACACCTTC. This sequence encodes CASSDRGNNYGYTF.

The J gene is TRBJ1-1, the V gene TRBV3-1 (or the pseudogene TRBV3-2); D may be TRBD1 (6 bases). V lost 5 bases, J lost 4 bases, and 11 bases lay in between. This CDR3 spans 13 amino acids. In germline, CDR1 is LGHDT, CDR2 YNNKEL (reference sequence). Here the CDR3 reads CASSLRTATEAFF. The CDR3 region has the DNA TGTGCCAGCAGCTTGCGGACAGCCACTGAAGCTTTCTTT.

The CDR3 DNA follows: TGTGCCAGCAGCTTATTTGGTCAGGGGGTCCGTGACGGGGAGCTGTTTTTT. Translation: CASSLFGQGVRDGELFF. This sequence joins TRBV7-9 and TRBJ2-2; 7 nucleotides line up with TRBD1. The CDR3 runs to 17 residues. V lost 2 bases and J lost 7; bases outside the gene matches: 13. Germline V gene sequence: CDR1 SEHNR, CDR2 FQNEAQ (reference sequence).

Comments on this clone: One end of the junction varies from germline; a read error may be responsible. The chain carries TRBV3-1 (or the pseudogene TRBV3-2) and TRBJ1-2; no firm D call. Germline V CDR1 and CDR2: LGHDT, YNNKEL (reference sequence). This CDR3 is 8 amino acids long. The CDR3 region is CASSFRFF. The CDR3 DNA sequence: TGTGCCAGCAGCTTCAGATTCTTC.

V gene TRBV30 combines with J gene TRBJ1-2; TRBD1 matches 7 bases. With 6 bases clipped from V and 7 bases from J, the junction kept 11 bases outside the gene matches. The CDR3 extends over 13 amino acids. Germline V lookup: CDR1 GTSNPN, CDR2 SVGIG (reference sequence). CDR3 protein: CACRDSKRGGYTF. The CDR3 DNA reads TGTGCCTGTCGGGACAGTAAGAGGGGTGGCTACACCTTC.

The chain joins TRBV5-1 to TRBJ1-2, with TRBD1 identical over 7 bases. The CDR3 runs 15 residues. Germline V gene sequence: CDR1 SGHRS, CDR2 YFSETQ. The ends lost 0 bases at V and 4 bases at J; junction bases unmatched: 6. This CDR3 is CASSLDGGGSYGYTF. The CDR3 nucleotides are TGCGCCAGCAGCTTGGATGGAGGGGGCTCCTATGGCTACACCTTC.

On this clone itself: The sample carries other DNA sequences with the same CDR3. The rearrangement uses TRBV4-3 and TRBJ1-1; D perhaps matches TRBD1 (5 bases). Germline V CDR1 and CDR2: LGHNA, YSLEER. CDR3 size: 13 residues. Trimming cost V 0 bases and J 4 bases, with 6 bases left between them. The CDR3 DNA is TGCGCCAGCAGCCAAGAAAGGGGCACTGAAGCTTTCTTT. Its protein is CASSQERGTEAFF.

The chain couples TRBV24-1 to TRBJ2-7; 7 bases map to TRBD2. The V gene's germline CDR1 is KGHDR and CDR2 SFDVKD. V was pared by 5 bases and J by 3 bases, with 3 bases of the junction left unmatched. There are 13 residues in the CDR3. The CDR3, as DNA: TGTGCCACCAGTGGAGCGGGATACTACGAGCAGTACTTC. Its translation: CATSGAGYYEQYF.

In nucleotides, the CDR3 is TGTGCCAGCAGTGAATCGGGATTCGGGGAGCTGTTTTTT. Translating gives CASSESGFGELFF. The chain is built from TRBV2 and TRBJ2-2; weak D call: TRBD2 (5 bases). The CDR3 runs to 13 residues. Germline V gene lookup returns CDR1 SNHLY and CDR2 FYNNEI. The V end was cut by 2 bases, the J end by 7 bases, with 8 bases between.

The V gene is TRBV7-3, the J gene TRBJ2-1, with D possibly matching TRBD2 (7 bases). The CDR3 consists of 13 residues. Germline values: CDR1 SGHTA, CDR2 FQGTGA. The V end lost 5 bases, the J end lost 7 bases, and 12 bases lay between the germline ends. In DNA form, the CDR3 reads TGTGCCAGCAGCCGGGGGGCCTTGAATGAGCAGTTCTTC. This translates into CASSRGALNEQFF.

The V gene is TRBV7-6, the J gene TRBJ2-3; maybe TRBD2 (7 bases). This CDR3 comprises 16 residues. Between the trimmed V and J ends, which lost 1 base and 4 bases, there was a span of 15 bases. Germline V CDR1 and CDR2: SGHVS, FNYEAQ. CDR3 DNA: TGTGCCAGCAGCTTAGTTGGCGGGGGCCTTTCAGATACGCAGTATTTT. Protein product: CASSLVGGGLSDTQYF.

The chain combines TRBV5-1 with TRBJ1-3, with D perhaps matching TRBD1 (6 bases). Trimming shortened V by 1 base and J by 5 bases, and 13 bases separated the two germline ends. Germline V lookup: CDR1 SGHRS, CDR2 YFSETQ. CDR3 size: 15 residues. The CDR3 is CASSLPGGQRNTIYF. CDR3 in DNA: TGCGCCAGCAGCTTGCCGGGGGGCCAAAGAAACACCATATATTTT.

The rearrangement links TRBV23-1 to TRBJ2-2, with 7 bases lining up with TRBD1. TRBV23-1 is labeled an ORF, and its function is uncertain. V shed 2 bases, J shed 7 bases, and the junction held 7 bases outside the gene matches. This CDR3 has 15 amino acids. The CDR3 loop is CASSQDRARNGELFF. CDR3 sequence (DNA): TGCGCCAGCAGTCAAGACAGGGCTAGGAACGGGGAGCTGTTTTTT.

This clone is a singleton in its sample. This chain joins TRBV30 and TRBJ2-7; TRBD2 agrees at 8 bases. V was pared by 2 bases and J by 2 bases, with 5 bases of the junction left unmatched. The CDR3 loop spans 14 amino acids. The V gene's germline CDR1 is GTSNPN and CDR2 SVGIG (reference sequence). In nucleotides, the CDR3 is TGTGCCTGGAGTAAAGGCGGGGGGCCCTACGAGCAGTACTTC. Translating gives CAWSKGGGPYEQYF.

This clone showed up just a few times. V is TRBV10-3 and J is TRBJ2-3; TRBD2 matches at 9 bases. The V gene's germline CDR1 is ENHRY and CDR2 SYGVKD. CDR3 length: 15 amino acids. CDR3 protein: CGCGGGTDSTDTQYF. In DNA form, the CDR3 reads TGTGGTTGCGGGGGGGGTACCGATAGCACAGATACGCAGTATTTT.

This clone was seen only a few times. V gene TRBV28 combines with J gene TRBJ2-4; 7 positions agree with TRBD2. Germline trimming cut 4 bases from V and 4 bases from J; bases unmatched to any gene: 4. The germline V gene encodes CDR1 MDHEN and CDR2 SYDVKM. This CDR3 region has 14 residues. The CDR3 DNA sequence: TGTGCCAGCAGTTCAAGGCGGGGGAAAAACATTCAGTACTTC. Its protein product is CASSSRRGKNIQYF.

This clone was counted only a few times. The chain employs TRBV7-9 and TRBJ2-5; D remains unclear. Germline CDR1 and CDR2: SEHNR and FQNEAQ (reference sequence). This CDR3 contains 11 residues. The V end lost 8 bases, the J end lost 3 bases, and 7 bases lay between the germline ends. The CDR3 here is CASSSKETQYF. CDR3 sequence (DNA): TGTGCCAGCTCTAGTAAAGAGACCCAGTACTTC. The full variable domain, rest sourced from reference TRBV7-9 and TRBJ2-5, is DTGVSQNPRHKITKRGQNVTFRCDPISEHNRLYWYRQTLGQGPEFLTYFQNEAQLEKSRLLSDRFSAERPKGSFSTLEIQRTEQGDSAMYLCASSSKETQYFGPGTRLLVL.

The chain uses TRBV5-1 and TRBJ2-3; 10 bases align to TRBD2. CDR3 length: 15 residues. V trimming: 2 bases; J trimming: 2 bases; junction bases outside the gene matches: 2. Germline CDR1 and CDR2: SGHRS and YFSETQ. CDR3 sequence reads: CASSFTSGNTDTQYF. The CDR3 DNA follows: TGCGCCAGCAGCTTCACTAGCGGGAACACAGATACGCAGTATTTT.

The CDR3 spells CASSTQGPLLYSPLHF. The CDR3 bases are TGTGCCAGCAGTACCCAGGGTCCCCTACTCTATTCACCCCTCCACTTT. The chain uses TRBV2 and TRBJ1-6; D possibly corresponds to TRBD1 (5 bases). The V end lost 5 bases, the J end lost 8 bases, and 19 bases lay between the germline ends. The CDR3 has 16 amino acids. From germline, CDR1 is SNHLY and CDR2 FYNNEI.